The 29 T cell receptor beta chains given below trace back to one sample, sequenced in a study of CD4 T cells in relation to SARS-CoV-2 and coronaviruses. The unexposed donors gave CD4+ T cells in about 2010-2019, prior to COVID-19. Assay: immunoSEQ multiplex PCR; the TCRdb copy retains only in-frame clones and omits some. The profile covers about 68,000 clones, with about 92% appearing a single time and 0.23% taken by the ten largest. What was sequenced was naive CD4+ T cells from PBMCs. Stated subset: naive CD4+ T cells isolated by negative enrichment. These receptors came from a human donor in good health.

J is TRBJ2-7 and V is TRBV7-2; TRBD2 aligns across 12 bases. Germline V CDR1 and CDR2: SGHTA, FQGNSA. This CDR3 is 16 amino acids long. The trim removed 0 bases at V and 6 bases at J, leaving 6 bases unmatched. CDR3 DNA sequence: TGTGCCAGCAGCTTAGCGAGGGGACTAGCGGGTGTCGAGCAGTACTTC. As protein: CASSLARGLAGVEQYF.

This clone was counted once. The V call is TRBV7-9, the J call TRBJ1-1; D may be TRBD1 (6 bases). There are 16 residues in the CDR3. Germline loops: CDR1 SEHNR, CDR2 FQNEAQ (reference sequence). Trimming removed 5 bases from V and 0 bases from J, with 16 bases in between. CDR3 DNA: TGTGCCAGCAGCCGTGCTTTAGGGGGGATGAACACTGAAGCTTTCTTT. It encodes CASSRALGGMNTEAFF.

In its sample, this clone was seen once. The chain combines TRBV2 with TRBJ2-3, with a tentative D call TRBD1 (5 bases). Deletions cut 1 base from V and 5 bases from J, with 16 bases between. Looked up from germline, CDR1 is SNHLY and CDR2 is FYNNEI. The CDR3 covers 16 residues. The CDR3 DNA follows: TGTGCCAGCAGTGAAGACCGTACAGGTGGGCTAGATACGCAGTATTTT. Translation: CASSEDRTGGLDTQYF.

The gene calls are TRBV12-3 or TRBV12-4 and TRBJ2-7; D is ambiguous. The CDR3 is made up of 11 amino acids. V lost 3 bases and J lost 4, with 4 bases in between. CDR3 region: CASSLKYEQYF. In DNA, the CDR3 is TGTGCCAGCAGTTTGAAGTACGAGCAGTACTTC.

The chain has TRBV28 and TRBJ1-2, with D maybe TRBD1 (5 bases). Germline CDR1 MDHEN, CDR2 SYDVKM. This CDR3 is built from 15 residues. Trimming took off 7 bases at V and 2 bases at J, with 17 bases between the two ends. The DNA for the CDR3 is TGTGCCAGCACCGCCTGGGTGGGGGGGAACTATGGCTACACCTTC. It yields the protein CASTAWVGGNYGYTF.

Here the CDR3 reads CASSQVRDRSYEQYF. CDR3 bases: TGCGCCAGCAGCCAAGTCCGGGACAGATCCTACGAGCAGTACTTC. The V and J genes are TRBV4-1 and TRBJ2-7, with 7 nucleotides matching TRBD1. J was trimmed by 1 base and V by 1 base; bases with no gene match: 4. The CDR3 covers 15 residues. Per the germline V gene, CDR1 is MGHRA and CDR2 is YSYEKL.

This chain's CDR3 is CASRIQTTSYEQYF. The DNA of the CDR3 is TGTGCCAGCAGGATTCAGACAACGTCCTACGAGCAGTACTTC. The genes are TRBV6-6 and TRBJ2-7; no firm D call. The CDR3 has 14 residues. Trimming removed 6 bases at V and 1 base at J, with 13 bases between. Germline V gene data show CDR1 as MNHNY and CDR2 as SVGAGI (reference sequence).

The genes are TRBV3-1 (or the pseudogene TRBV3-2) and TRBJ2-5, with D perhaps assigned TRBD1 or TRBD2 (5 bases each). V lost 4 bases, J lost 5 bases, and 29 bases lay in between. The germline V gene has CDR1 LGHDT and CDR2 YNNKEL (reference sequence). This CDR3 is 19 amino acids long. CDR3 sequence reads: CASSRETLGVGDGHETQYF. The CDR3, as DNA: TGTGCCAGCAGCCGAGAGACGTTAGGGGTGGGAGATGGGCATGAGACCCAGTACTTC.

V gene TRBV4-3 combines with J gene TRBJ2-7, with D perhaps TRBD1 or TRBD2 (5 bases each). The CDR3 is made up of 16 amino acids. V was trimmed by 3 bases and J by 5 bases, leaving 20 bases between them. Germline V lookup: CDR1 LGHNA, CDR2 YSLEER. CDR3 DNA sequence: TGCGCCAGCAGCCACGGAGGCCCAAAGCCCAGGGACGAGCAGTACTTC. Amino acid sequence: CASSHGGPKPRDEQYF.

This chain links TRBV6-2 or TRBV6-3 with TRBJ1-6; D not certain. V gave up 1 base and J gave up 7 bases, with 11 bases separating them. The germline CDR1 and CDR2 sequences are MNHEY and SVGEGT. This CDR3 has 15 amino acids. The CDR3 nucleotides read TGTGCCAGCAGTTACTTTTCAGATCTCAATTCACCCCTCCACTTT. Its translation: CASSYFSDLNSPLHF.

This chain uses TRBV12-3 or TRBV12-4 with TRBJ1-3; D is uncertain. CDR3 length: 12 residues. Trimming took off 2 bases at V and 5 bases at J, with 4 bases between the two ends. The CDR3 region has the DNA TGTGCCAGCAGTTTAATACGAAACACCATATATTTT. Its protein is CASSLIRNTIYF.

The chain is built from TRBV15 and TRBJ1-3; D ambiguous. The V gene's germline CDR1 is LNHNV and CDR2 YYDKDF (reference sequence). The V gene lost 0 bases and the J gene lost 1 base, with 10 bases spanning the gap. This CDR3 comprises 16 residues. The CDR3 sequence: CATSRDLRKSGNTIYF. The CDR3 DNA sequence: TGTGCCACCAGCAGAGATCTAAGGAAATCTGGAAACACCATATATTTT.

The rearrangement links TRBV2 to TRBJ2-3; TRBD2 aligns across 10 bases. Germline trimming cut 5 bases from V and 0 bases from J; bases unmatched to any gene: 5. Germline lookup yields CDR1 SNHLY and CDR2 FYNNEI. The CDR3 has 16 residues. The CDR3 bases are TGTGCCAGCAGTCCCTTGACTAGCGGGAGCACAGATACGCAGTATTTT. This encodes CASSPLTSGSTDTQYF.

J is TRBJ2-2 and V is TRBV18, with 8 bases fitting TRBD1. The CDR3 length is 18 residues. In germline, CDR1 is KGHSH, CDR2 LQKENI. V shed 3 bases, J shed 6 bases, and the junction held 15 bases outside the gene matches. The CDR3 DNA is TGTGCCAGCTCACCGCAGCTGACAGGGGCGAGGTTCGCCGGGGAGCTGTTTTTT. Encoded protein: CASSPQLTGARFAGELFF.

The chain couples TRBV10-3 to TRBJ1-1; D ambiguous. V gave up 4 bases and J gave up 0 bases, with 12 bases separating them. Germline values: CDR1 ENHRY, CDR2 SYGVKD. This CDR3 contains 15 residues. Here the CDR3 reads CAISAKTAMNTEAFF. The DNA of the CDR3 is TGTGCCATCAGTGCGAAGACGGCGATGAACACTGAAGCTTTCTTT.

This chain links TRBV7-6 with TRBJ1-1; TRBD1 might be the D (5 bases). V was clipped by 5 bases and J by 3 bases, with 10 bases between them. Germline lookup yields CDR1 SGHVS and CDR2 FNYEAQ. The CDR3 is 13 residues long. This CDR3 reads CASSRGPDTEAFF. The CDR3 DNA reads TGTGCCAGCAGCCGGGGCCCGGACACTGAAGCTTTCTTT.

The gene calls are TRBV29-1 and TRBJ1-1; TRBD1 matches at 7 bases. Unmatched junction bases numbered 13, after V lost 3 bases and J lost 3 bases. The CDR3 covers 16 residues. Germline CDR1 reads SQVTM; CDR2 reads ANQGSEA. In DNA, the CDR3 is TGCAGCGTTGATCACAGGGGAACCCGGCGGGACACTGAAGCTTTCTTT. Translating gives CSVDHRGTRRDTEAFF. Together with reference TRBV29-1 and TRBJ1-1, the CDR3 gives the full variable domain: SAVISQKPSRDICQRGTSLTIQCQVDSQVTMMFWYRQQPGQSLTLIATANQGSEATYESGFVIDKFPISRPNLTFSTLTVSNMSPEDSSIYLCSVDHRGTRRDTEAFFGQGTRLTVV.

The chain is built from TRBV19 and TRBJ2-1; TRBD2 agrees at 11 bases. Germline lookup yields CDR1 LNHDA and CDR2 SQIVND (reference sequence). V shed 2 bases, J shed 8 bases, and the junction held 5 bases outside the gene matches. The CDR3 sequence is 15 residues long. CDR3 bases: TGTGCCAGTAGTATAACTAGCGGGAGTTATGATGAGCAGTTCTTC. Encoded protein: CASSITSGSYDEQFF. The whole variable domain, filled in from reference TRBV19 and TRBJ2-1, reads DGGITQSPKYLFRKEGQNVTLSCEQNLNHDAMYWYRQDPGQGLRLIYYSQIVNDFQKGDIAEGYSVSREKKESFPLTVTSAQKNPTAFYLCASSITSGSYDEQFFGPGTRLTVL.

V is TRBV5-1 and J is TRBJ1-2; 8 nucleotides agree with TRBD1. Germline CDR1 is SGHRS and CDR2 is YFSETQ. The V and J ends lost 4 bases and 1 base, in that order; junction bases with no gene match: 6. This CDR3 contains 15 residues. Here the CDR3 reads CASSIAQGGNYGYTF. The CDR3 nucleotides read TGCGCCAGCAGCATCGCACAGGGGGGTAACTATGGCTACACCTTC.

There are a few counts of this clone. The chain employs TRBV4-1 and TRBJ2-3; D is possibly TRBD1 or TRBD2 (5 bases each). Trimming shortened V by 0 bases and J by 4 bases, and 14 bases separated the two germline ends. CDR3 length: 16 amino acids. CDR1 MGHRA and CDR2 YSYEKL come from the germline V gene. CDR3 region: CASSQDRRGAADTQYF. The CDR3 nucleotides read TGCGCCAGCAGCCAAGATCGAAGGGGAGCGGCAGATACGCAGTATTTT.

The chain joins TRBV19 to TRBJ2-1, with TRBD2 as a possible D gene (5 bases). V lost 6 bases and J 2 bases, leaving 14 bases between the germline ends. In germline, CDR1 is LNHDA, CDR2 SQIVND (reference sequence). CDR3 length equals 15 residues. The CDR3 is CASSPRGVPYNEQFF. The CDR3 DNA follows: TGTGCCAGTAGCCCCCGGGGAGTCCCCTACAATGAGCAGTTCTTC. Combining the CDR3 with reference TRBV19 and TRBJ2-1 gives the whole variable domain DGGITQSPKYLFRKEGQNVTLSCEQNLNHDAMYWYRQDPGQGLRLIYYSQIVNDFQKGDIAEGYSVSREKKESFPLTVTSAQKNPTAFYLCASSPRGVPYNEQFFGPGTRLTVL.

This chain links TRBV4-1 with TRBJ2-7; no definite D call. This CDR3 is built from 13 residues. From germline, CDR1 is MGHRA and CDR2 YSYEKL. V was clipped by 3 bases and J by 3 bases, with 9 bases between them. The CDR3 nucleotides are TGCGCCAGCAGCCATGGAACAGTCTACGAGCAGTACTTC. Its protein product is CASSHGTVYEQYF.

The V call is TRBV4-1, the J call TRBJ2-7; 9 positions agree with TRBD1. The CDR3 contains 14 residues. Germline V gene lookup returns CDR1 MGHRA and CDR2 YSYEKL. The J segment lost 4 bases and the V segment lost 5 bases, leaving 6 bases of the junction unmatched. The CDR3 protein is CASSFRTGDYEQYF. The CDR3 DNA is TGCGCCAGCAGCTTTCGGACAGGGGATTACGAGCAGTACTTC.

CDR3: CASSIGLDQPQHF. In nucleotides, the CDR3 is TGTGCCAGCTCAATCGGACTAGATCAGCCCCAGCATTTT. This chain links TRBV18 with TRBJ1-5; D not resolved. The CDR3 length is 13 residues. In germline, CDR1 is KGHSH, CDR2 LQKENI. The V end lost 5 bases, the J end lost 5 bases, and 10 bases lay between the germline ends. The variable domain in full, completed from reference TRBV18 and TRBJ1-5, reads NAGVMQNPRHLVRRRGQEARLRCSPMKGHSHVYWYRQLPEEGLKFMVYLQKENIIDESGMPKERFSAEFPKEGPSILRIQQVVRGDSAAYFCASSIGLDQPQHFGDGTRLSIL.

This clone was counted only a few times. This chain connects TRBV11-2 to TRBJ2-7, with TRBD1 identical over 7 bases. Germline CDR1 SGHAT, CDR2 FQNNGV. CDR3 size: 14 residues. V lost 1 base to trimming and J lost 3 bases; unmatched junction nucleotides: 3. This chain's CDR3 is CASSLVRGSYEQYF. As DNA, the CDR3 is TGTGCCAGCAGCTTAGTCAGGGGGAGCTACGAGCAGTACTTC.

The CDR3 reads CATGETGQGIYEQYF. CDR3 DNA sequence: TGTGCCACCGGGGAAACGGGGCAGGGGATCTACGAGCAGTACTTC. The chain is built from TRBV24-1 and TRBJ2-7, with D possibly matching TRBD1 (6 bases). CDR3 length: 15 amino acids. CDR1 and CDR2 (germline): KGHDR, SFDVKD. V dropped 9 bases and J dropped 3 bases, with 20 bases sitting between them.

The DNA for the CDR3 is TGTGCCAGTAGTTGGGGCAGGGTGAGCAATCAGCCCCAGCATTTT. Amino acid sequence: CASSWGRVSNQPQHF. This rearrangement joins TRBV19 to TRBJ1-5; D may be TRBD1 (5 bases). Germline loops: CDR1 LNHDA, CDR2 SQIVND (reference sequence). The length of the CDR3 is 15 residues. Trimming removed 5 bases from V and 1 base from J, with 12 bases in between.

V gene TRBV18 combines with J gene TRBJ2-5, with 8 bases that match TRBD2. This CDR3 comprises 17 residues. The V gene end was trimmed by 3 bases and the J gene end by 3 bases; junction bases not matched to a gene: 12. CDR1 and CDR2 from the germline V gene are KGHSH and LQKENI. Written as DNA, the CDR3 is TGTGCCAGCTCACCGGCTTCCATAGCGGGAAAAGAAGAGACCCAGTACTTC. Protein sequence: CASSPASIAGKEETQYF.

The chain employs TRBV4-3 and TRBJ2-1; 10 bases line up with TRBD2. Looked up from germline, CDR1 is LGHNA and CDR2 is YSLEER. This CDR3 is 17 amino acids long. V shed 2 bases and J 6 bases; nucleotides not matched to a gene: 10. The CDR3 spells CASSQLAPRTSGNEQFF. The CDR3, as DNA: TGCGCCAGCAGCCAACTGGCCCCTAGGACTAGCGGCAATGAGCAGTTCTTC.